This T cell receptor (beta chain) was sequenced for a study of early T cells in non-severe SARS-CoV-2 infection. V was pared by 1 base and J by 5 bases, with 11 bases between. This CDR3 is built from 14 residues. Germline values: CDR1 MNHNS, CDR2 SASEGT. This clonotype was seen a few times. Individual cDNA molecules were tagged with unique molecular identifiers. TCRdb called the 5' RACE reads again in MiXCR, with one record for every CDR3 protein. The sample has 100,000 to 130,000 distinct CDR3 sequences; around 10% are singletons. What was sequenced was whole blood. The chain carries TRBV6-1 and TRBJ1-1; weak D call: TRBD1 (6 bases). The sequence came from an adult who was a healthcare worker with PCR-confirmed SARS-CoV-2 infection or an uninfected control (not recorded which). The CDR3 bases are TGTGCCAGCAGTGAAGTGGGACACCTTACTGAAGCTTTCTTT. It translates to CASSEVGHLTEAFF.